This TCR beta chain came from a study of cytomegalovirus exposure and HLA in healthy donors. Looking at the study overall: An analysis done earlier identified 90 million to 120 million unique TCR beta sequences from approximately 200 million T cells.

For this clone: Its target is not known.

Study-wide findings and caveats: Researchers reported in a later analysis that common viral pathogens appeared linked to several top clusters. Three CMV-associated chains were confirmed in vitro to be specific for CMV antigens. Published work reported that the classifier diagnosed cytomegalovirus status with high specificity and sensitivity.

CDR1 and CDR2 from the germline V gene are LNHDA and SQIVND (reference sequence). Trimming left V 4 bases short and J 2 bases short, with 15 bases between. The CDR3 is 15 amino acids. 13 Jbeta primers and 60 Vbeta primers were used for the PCR. Using immunoSEQ multiplex PCR, the repertoire was profiled, and TCRdb retains in-frame clones only, with some absent. This sample carries 150,000 to 180,000 clones, 80% of them seen once, and the ten largest clones take 13%. The chain links TRBV19 to TRBJ2-7; weak D call: TRBD1 (6 bases). This sequence originates from a man under 40 in good health and CMV-seropositive. Sequencing was done on a sample of PBMCs. The CDR3, as DNA: TGTGCCAGTAGTACACAGGGACCCCCCGCCTACGAGCAGTACTTC. It is translated as CASSTQGPPAYEQYF.